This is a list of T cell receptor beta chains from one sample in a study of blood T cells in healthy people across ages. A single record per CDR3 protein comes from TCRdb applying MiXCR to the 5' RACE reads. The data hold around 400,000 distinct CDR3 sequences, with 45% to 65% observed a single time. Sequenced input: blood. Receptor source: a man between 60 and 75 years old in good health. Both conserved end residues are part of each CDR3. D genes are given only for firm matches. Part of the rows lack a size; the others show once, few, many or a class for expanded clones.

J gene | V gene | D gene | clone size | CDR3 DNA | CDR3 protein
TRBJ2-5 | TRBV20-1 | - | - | TGCAGTGCTAGCCGCCCGCAAGAGACCCAGTACTTC | CSASRPQETQYF
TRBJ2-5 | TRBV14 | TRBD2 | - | TGTGCCAGCAGCCCAGCGGGACTAGCGGGAGAGACCCAGTACTTC | CASSPAGLAGETQYF
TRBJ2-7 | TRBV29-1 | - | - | TGCAGCGTTTCCCAAACAGGGCAGGCGTCCTACAATGAGCAGTACTTC | CSVSQTGQASYNEQYF
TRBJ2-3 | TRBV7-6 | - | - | TGTGCCAGCAGCTTAGAACTGGAGACTGGCACAGATACGCAGTATTTT | CASSLELETGTDTQYF
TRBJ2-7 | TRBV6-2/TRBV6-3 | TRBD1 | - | TGTGCCAGCAGTGCGAGGACAGGGGTCCCCTACGAGCAGTACTTC | CASSARTGVPYEQYF
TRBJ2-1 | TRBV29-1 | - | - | TGCAGCGTTGAACAGGCCCATGAGCGATACAATGAGCAGTTCTTC | CSVEQAHERYNEQFF
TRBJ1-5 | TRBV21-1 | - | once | TGTGCCAGCAGCAATAGCTGTCAGCCCCAGCATTTT | CASSNSCQPQHF
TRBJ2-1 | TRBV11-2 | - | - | TGTGCCAGCAGCTCCGTGGCTAGCGGTCAGGGGAATGAGCAGTTCTTC | CASSSVASGQGNEQFF
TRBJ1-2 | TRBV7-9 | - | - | TGTGCCAGCAGCTCTTGGACGGTTAGCTATGGCTACACCTTC | CASSSWTVSYGYTF
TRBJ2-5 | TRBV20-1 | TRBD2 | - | TGCAGTGCTAGCATGTCTAGCGGGAGGACTTACCAAGAGACCCAGTACTTC | CSASMSSGRTYQETQYF
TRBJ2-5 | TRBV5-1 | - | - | TGCGCCAGCAGCTTGTCGGGTGGGAGCCAAGAGACCCAGTACTTC | CASSLSGGSQETQYF
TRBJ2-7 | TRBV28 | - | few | TGTGCCAGCAACGGAGGGGACAGCAGATCTCCCGAGCAGTACTTC | CASNGGDSRSPEQYF
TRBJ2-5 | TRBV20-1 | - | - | TGCAGTGCTAGTAGGCCCCGAGGCGCCGGTGGGACCCAGTACTTC | CSASRPRGAGGTQYF
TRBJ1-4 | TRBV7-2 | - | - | TGTGCCAGCAGCCAAGACAGGAGAAAAGAAAAACTGTTTTTT | CASSQDRRKEKLFF
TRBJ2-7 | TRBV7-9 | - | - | TGTGCCAGCCTCCGGACAACCTACGAGCAGTACTTC | CASLRTTYEQYF
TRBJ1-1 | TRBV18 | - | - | TGTGCCAGCTCACCAGAACTGAAGAACACTGAAGCTTTCTTT | CASSPELKNTEAFF
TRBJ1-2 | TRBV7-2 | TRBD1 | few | TGTGCCAGCAGCTTCGGCGGGACAGGGCAAGCTAACTATGGCTACACCTTC | CASSFGGTGQANYGYTF
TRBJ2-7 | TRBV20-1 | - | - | TGCAGTGCTAGAGACGCGAGGAAGTCAGGCTACGAGCAGTACTTC | CSARDARKSGYEQYF
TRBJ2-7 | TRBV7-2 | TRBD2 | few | TGTGCCAGCAGCTTAATGACTAGCGGGAGGGGGGGGCAGTACTTC | CASSLMTSGRGGQYF
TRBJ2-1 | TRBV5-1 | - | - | TGCGCCAGCGGTCCAACCCCGCAGGGCAGGTCAAGCTCCTACAATGAGCAGTTCTTC | CASGPTPQGRSSSYNEQFF
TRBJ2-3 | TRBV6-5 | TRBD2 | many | TGTGCCAGCGCAGCCGCGGGGGGTACGCAGTATTTT | CASAAAGGTQYF
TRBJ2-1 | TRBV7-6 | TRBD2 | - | TGTGCCAGCAGCTTAGCGACTAGCGGAGGGATCTACAATGAGCAGTTCTTC | CASSLATSGGIYNEQFF
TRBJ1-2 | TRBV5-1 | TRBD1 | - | TGCGCCAGCAGCGAGGACAGGGGGAGGTATGGCTACACCTTC | CASSEDRGRYGYTF
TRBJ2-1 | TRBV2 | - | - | TGTGCCAGCATGGGTAGGATGGGGGGTGAGCAGTTCTTC | CASMGRMGGEQFF